The subject of this entry is one TCR beta chain. Antigen: not known. RNA transcripts gave rise to amplified TCR beta CDR3 regions. The HTBI primer set was used in a first-round RT-PCR of the TCR CDR3. Each CDR3 protein is one row after TCRdb ran MiXCR on the multiplex PCR reads. The table includes about 640,000 distinct CDR3 sequences, around 21% detected once. At least 3 on the Clinical Activity Score was recorded for ophthalmopathy patients, who also had NOSPECS grade at least 4 and duration under 3 months. A patient was excluded if there was uncontrolled infection, other autoimmune disease, pregnancy or lactation. This record belongs to a study of T cells in Graves' hyperthyroidism and ophthalmopathy. Regarding the study as a whole: In blood, most of the thyroid clonotypes expanded above 0.001 were also present.

The source is a man aged 25-40 years with Graves' ophthalmopathy. Sample: blood.

CDR3 nucleotide sequence: TGTGCCAGCAGCTTAGCAGCGACCCAGTACTTC. This sequence encodes CASSLAATQYF. This chain joins TRBV7-8 and TRBJ2-5, with D unresolved. The CDR3 has 11 residues. V was shortened by 0 bases and J by 7 bases, with 3 bases between the two germline ends. CDR1 is SGHVS, CDR2 FQNEAQ, per germline.